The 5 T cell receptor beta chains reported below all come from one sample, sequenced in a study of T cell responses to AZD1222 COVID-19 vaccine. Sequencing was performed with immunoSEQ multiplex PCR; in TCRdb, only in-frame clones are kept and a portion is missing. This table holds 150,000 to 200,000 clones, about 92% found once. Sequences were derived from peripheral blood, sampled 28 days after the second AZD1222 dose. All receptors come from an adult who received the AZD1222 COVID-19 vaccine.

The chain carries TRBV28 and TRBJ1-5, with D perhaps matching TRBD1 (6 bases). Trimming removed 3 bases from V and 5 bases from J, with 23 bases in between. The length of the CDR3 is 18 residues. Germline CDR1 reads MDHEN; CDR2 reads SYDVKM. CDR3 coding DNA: TGTGCCAGCAGTTTTTGGGGACGGGGGCTTCGGGAATATCAGCCCCAGCATTTT. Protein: CASSFWGRGLREYQPQHF.

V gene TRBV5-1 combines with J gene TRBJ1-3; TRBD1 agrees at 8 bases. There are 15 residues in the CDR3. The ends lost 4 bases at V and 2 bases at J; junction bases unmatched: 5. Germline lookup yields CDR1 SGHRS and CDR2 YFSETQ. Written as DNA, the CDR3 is TGCGCCAGCAGCCCCCTGACAGGGGCTGGAAACACCATATATTTT. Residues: CASSPLTGAGNTIYF.

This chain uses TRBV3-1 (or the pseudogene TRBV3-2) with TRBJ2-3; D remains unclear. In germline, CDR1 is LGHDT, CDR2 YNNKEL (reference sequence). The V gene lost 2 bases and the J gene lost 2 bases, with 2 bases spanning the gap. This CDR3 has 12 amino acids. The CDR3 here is CASSQSTDTQYF. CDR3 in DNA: TGTGCCAGCAGCCAATCCACAGATACGCAGTATTTT.

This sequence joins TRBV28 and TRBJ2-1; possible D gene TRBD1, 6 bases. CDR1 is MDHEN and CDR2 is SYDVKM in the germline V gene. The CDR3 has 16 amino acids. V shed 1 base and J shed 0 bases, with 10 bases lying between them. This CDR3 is CASSLSTGSSYNEQFF. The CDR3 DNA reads TGTGCCAGCAGTTTATCCACAGGGAGCTCCTACAATGAGCAGTTCTTC.

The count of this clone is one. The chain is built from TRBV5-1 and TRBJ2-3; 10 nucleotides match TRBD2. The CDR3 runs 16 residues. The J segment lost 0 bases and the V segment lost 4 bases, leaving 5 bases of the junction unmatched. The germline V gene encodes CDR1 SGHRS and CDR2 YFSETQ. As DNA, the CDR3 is TGCGCCAGCAGCGGTAGCGGGGGGCGAAGCACAGATACGCAGTATTTT. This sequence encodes CASSGSGGRSTDTQYF.